This TCR beta chain was found in a study of breast tumors, draining lymph nodes, adjacent tissues. General study findings and limits: Tumor and nontumor repertoires were significantly more similar in luminal-like than in basal-like breast cancer. Tumor repertoires ranked between lymph nodes and nontumor tissue in diversity, with V and J gene preferences.

Germline V CDR1 and CDR2: MDHEN, SYDVKM. This CDR3 region has 15 residues. V was clipped by 8 bases and J by 1 base; unmatched bases: 5. TCRdb independently ran MiXCR on the multiplex PCR reads; one entry per CDR3 protein. This sample has fewer than 300,000 distinct CDR3 sequences, with 32% found just once. This clonotype was recorded many times. Its antigen remains unidentified. Samples came from axillary lymph nodes draining the breast cancer. The sequence derives from a female donor with breast cancer. Some clones in this sample may be carry-over from other donors' samples. The rearrangement uses TRBV28 and TRBJ2-5, with TRBD2 matching 12 bases. Sequences were obtained from axillary lymph node tissue. The CDR3 spells CASRRLAGVQETQYF. In DNA, the CDR3 is TGTGCCAGCCGCAGACTAGCGGGAGTCCAAGAGACCCAGTACTTC.